A single T cell receptor (beta chain) is shown here with its context. Antigen unknown. Trimming removed 7 bases from V and 8 bases from J; junction bases left unmatched: 12. Looked up from germline, CDR1 is SNHLY and CDR2 is FYNNEI. The CDR3 extends over 16 amino acids. The entry originates in a study of PD-1 blockade in classical Hodgkin lymphoma. Findings and limits, study-wide: Causes of the repertoire differences remain undefined, possibly disease activity or prior therapy. Those achieving complete response showed baseline diversity like newly diagnosed patients. A significant rise in TCR diversity was seen by C4D1 for CD4+ cells but not for CD8+ cells.

Repertoires were generated with immunoSEQ multiplex PCR, while TCRdb's copy carries only in-frame clones and drops some. The sample contains tens of thousands of clones, about 80% of which appear only once. Time point here: cycle 4 day 1 (C4D1), after around six weeks of nivolumab. Following autologous stem cell transplantation, relapse occurred in every patient, and exposure to brentuximab vedotin varied. The receptor was isolated from a human donor with classical Hodgkin lymphoma. Sample: peripheral blood mononuclear cells (PBMCs), taken before the fourth cycle of nivolumab. The chain couples TRBV2 to TRBJ2-1, with 12 bases fitting TRBD2. The CDR3 protein is CASIPNPGLAGDEQFF. In DNA form, the CDR3 reads TGTGCCAGCATCCCAAACCCGGGACTAGCGGGTGATGAGCAGTTCTTC. The full variable domain, rest sourced from reference TRBV2 and TRBJ2-1, is EPEVTQTPSHQVTQMGQEVILRCVPISNHLYFYWYRQILGQKVEFLVSFYNNEISEKSEIFDDQFSVERPDGSNFTLKIRSTKLEDSAMYFCASIPNPGLAGDEQFFGPGTRLTVL.